What follows are 14 T cell receptor beta chains derived from one specimen sequenced in a study of T cell repertoires in cytomegalovirus infection. What these receptors recognize is not known. From the reads, TCRdb called clonotypes with MiXCR, one entry per CDR3 protein. The data show about 700,000 distinct CDR3 sequences, approximately 33% seen once. Sequenced material: cultured PBMCs, taken from culture after CMV antigen stimulation. The receptor source for this set is a human donor in good health (CMV status not recorded). Some clones in this sample may be carry-over from other donors' samples.

The V and J genes are TRBV7-2 and TRBJ2-1; D gene uncertain. The germline gives CDR1 SGHTA, CDR2 FQGNSA. This CDR3 comprises 14 residues. The V end lost 7 bases, the J end lost 8 bases, and 18 bases lay between the germline ends. CDR3 region: CASTNSFRQDEQFF. CDR3 nucleotides: TGTGCCAGCACCAATAGCTTCCGTCAGGATGAGCAGTTCTTC.

The chain is built from TRBV28 and TRBJ2-4; TRBD1 matches at 7 bases. The CDR3 runs 15 residues. V gave up 2 bases and J gave up 2 bases; unmatched junction bases: 3. Germline V gives CDR1 MDHEN, CDR2 SYDVKM. The CDR3 is CASSLVTGSKNIQYF. CDR3 DNA sequence: TGTGCCAGCAGTTTAGTGACAGGGTCCAAAAACATTCAGTACTTC.

The genes are TRBV9 and TRBJ2-3; possible D gene TRBD2, 6 bases. Trimming pared 4 bases from V and 5 bases from J, leaving 17 bases between. Germline assignment: CDR1 SGDLS and CDR2 YYNGEE. The CDR3 runs to 15 residues. CDR3 in DNA: TGTGCCAGCAGCCCTTTATTCTGGGGGGAAGATACGCAGTATTTT. Translation: CASSPLFWGEDTQYF. Looking up the rest from reference TRBV9 and TRBJ2-3 gives the full variable domain: DSGVTQTPKHLITATGQRVTLRCSPRSGDLSVYWYQQSLDQGLQFLIQYYNGEERAKGNILERFSAQQFPDLHSELNLSSLELGDSALYFCASSPLFWGEDTQYFGPGTRLTVL.

This clonotype was seen only a few times. The gene calls are TRBV28 and TRBJ1-6, with a possible D match to TRBD1 (6 bases). Germline V gene lookup returns CDR1 MDHEN and CDR2 SYDVKM. Trimming took off 7 bases at V and 5 bases at J, with 15 bases between the two ends. The CDR3 totals 15 residues. CDR3 nucleotide sequence: TGTGCCAGCAATCCCACGGGGGCCCATAATTCACCCCTCCACTTT. Translated, it gives CASNPTGAHNSPLHF.

The chain uses TRBV12-3 or TRBV12-4 and TRBJ1-4; D not certain. CDR3 length: 14 residues. V gave up 7 bases and J gave up 0 bases, with 9 bases separating them. This chain's CDR3 is CASTDTSTNEKLFF. The CDR3 DNA follows: TGTGCCAGCACCGACACCTCAACTAATGAAAAACTGTTTTTT.

This clonotype was seen only once. V gene TRBV28 combines with J gene TRBJ2-7, with TRBD1 identical over 10 bases. Germline V lookup: CDR1 MDHEN, CDR2 SYDVKM. The trim removed 9 bases at V and 5 bases at J, leaving 7 bases unmatched. This CDR3 is built from 13 residues. The CDR3: CASTGTGDNEQYF. Written as DNA, the CDR3 is TGTGCCAGTACCGGGACAGGGGATAACGAGCAGTACTTC.

This clonotype has ten or more counts. V gene TRBV7-2 combines with J gene TRBJ2-3; D is ambiguous. CDR3 length: 13 residues. CDR1 and CDR2 from the germline V gene are SGHTA and FQGNSA. V was clipped by 5 bases and J by 8 bases, with 14 bases between them. This chain's CDR3 is CASSPFLGRTQYF. For the CDR3, the DNA is TGTGCCAGCAGCCCCTTTCTAGGACGTACGCAGTATTTT.

The chain is built from TRBV20-1 and TRBJ2-7; D remains unclear. Trimming left V 5 bases short and J 6 bases short, with 20 bases between. The germline V gene has CDR1 DFQATT and CDR2 SNEGSKA (reference sequence). The CDR3 has 14 residues. The CDR3 nucleotides are TGCAGTGCTTCCTCTGGGCGGATCGGTCTCGAGCAGTACTTC. Encoded protein: CSASSGRIGLEQYF.

A word on this clonotype: A clone one base away is much larger, so this may be a read error. V and J are TRBV7-2 and TRBJ1-3; no definite D call. Germline V lookup: CDR1 SGHTA, CDR2 FQGNSA. This CDR3 has 16 amino acids. CDR3 amino acids: CASSSRALSSGNTTYF. As DNA, the CDR3 is TGTGCCAGCAGCTCCCGCGCCTTGAGCTCTGGAAACACCACATATTTT.

This clonotype appeared many times. The J gene is TRBJ2-3, the V gene TRBV7-9; a possible D gene is TRBD2 (6 bases). From germline, CDR1 is SEHNR and CDR2 FQNEAQ (reference sequence). Deletions cut 2 bases from V and 8 bases from J, with 17 bases between. There are 15 residues in the CDR3. The CDR3 sequence: CASSLFAGVRGTQYF. CDR3 sequence (DNA): TGTGCCAGCAGCTTATTTGCCGGGGTGCGGGGTACGCAGTATTTT.

J is TRBJ1-1 and V is TRBV6-4; the match to TRBD1 covers 7 bases. V gave up 4 bases and J gave up 12 bases; unmatched junction bases: 11. CDR3 length equals 13 residues. CDR1 is MRHNA, CDR2 SNTAGT, per germline. For the CDR3, the DNA is TGTGCCAGCAGTGCCGAACCAGGGGGAAGAACTTTCTTT. Translation: CASSAEPGGRTFF.

The chain couples TRBV29-1 to TRBJ2-7, with a tentative D call TRBD1 (6 bases). Per germline, CDR1 SQVTM and CDR2 ANQGSEA. The CDR3 sequence is 12 residues long. Trimming pared 5 bases from V and 4 bases from J, leaving 12 bases between. The CDR3 loop is CSVSRGTYEQYF. Here the CDR3 DNA reads TGCAGCGTTAGCAGGGGAACTTACGAGCAGTACTTC.

V usage is TRBV6-6 and J usage is TRBJ1-1; D is unresolved. The CDR3 sequence is 14 residues long. Trimming cost V 2 bases and J 1 base, with 8 bases left between them. CDR1 MNHNY and CDR2 SVGAGI come from the germline V gene (reference sequence). CDR3 nucleotides: TGTGCCAGCAGTTACCAGGACCAGAACACTGAAGCTTTCTTT. This translates into CASSYQDQNTEAFF.

The V call is TRBV5-4, the J call TRBJ1-1; no firm D call. CDR1 and CDR2 (germline): SGHNT, YYREEE (reference sequence). The V and J ends lost 6 bases and 12 bases respectively, with 21 bases between them. This CDR3 spans 13 amino acids. CDR3 sequence reads: CASNPNGLMRTFF. The CDR3, as DNA: TGTGCCAGCAACCCAAATGGACTAATGAGAACTTTCTTT.